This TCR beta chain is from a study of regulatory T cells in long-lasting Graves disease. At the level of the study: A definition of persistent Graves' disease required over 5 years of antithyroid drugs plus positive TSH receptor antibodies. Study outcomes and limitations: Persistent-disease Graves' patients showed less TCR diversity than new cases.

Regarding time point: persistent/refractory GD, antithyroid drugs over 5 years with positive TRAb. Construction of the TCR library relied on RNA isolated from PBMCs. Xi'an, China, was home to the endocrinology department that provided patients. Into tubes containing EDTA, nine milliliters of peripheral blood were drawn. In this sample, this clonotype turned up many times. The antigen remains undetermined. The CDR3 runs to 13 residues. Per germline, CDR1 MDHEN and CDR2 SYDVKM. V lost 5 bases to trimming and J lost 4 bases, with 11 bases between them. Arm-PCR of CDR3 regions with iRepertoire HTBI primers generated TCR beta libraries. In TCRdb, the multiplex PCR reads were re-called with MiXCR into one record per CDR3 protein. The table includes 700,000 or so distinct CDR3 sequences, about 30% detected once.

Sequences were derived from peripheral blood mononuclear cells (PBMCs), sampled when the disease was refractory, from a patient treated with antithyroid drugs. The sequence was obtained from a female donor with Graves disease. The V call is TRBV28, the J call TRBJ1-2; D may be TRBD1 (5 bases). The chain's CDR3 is CASSERGTYGYTF. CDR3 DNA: TGTGCCAGCAGTGAACGGGGGACCTATGGCTACACCTTC.